This T cell receptor (beta chain) appears in the sequencing data of a study of neurological immune-mediated disorders. In this sample, this clonotype turned up many times. Template-switch 5'RACE cDNA synthesis added a 10-nucleotide unique molecular identifier. TCRdb re-analysed the 5' RACE reads in MiXCR, keeping a single row per CDR3 protein. This sample has 35,000 to 40,000 distinct CDR3 sequences, with 8.5% to 14% found just once. This CDR3 contains 15 residues. V dropped 2 bases and J dropped 3; count of bases not matched to a gene: 6. The germline V gene has CDR1 SGDLS and CDR2 YYNGEE. Time point: technical triplicate 1.

This rearrangement joins TRBV9 to TRBJ2-3, with 7 positions matching TRBD2. The specimen sequenced was PBMCs. The source of this sequence is a man in his fifties or sixties with HTLV-1-associated myelopathy (HAM/TSP). The CDR3 nucleotides are TGTGCCAGCAGCGTCTCCGGGACTACTACAGATACGCAGTATTTT. This codes for CASSVSGTTTDTQYF.